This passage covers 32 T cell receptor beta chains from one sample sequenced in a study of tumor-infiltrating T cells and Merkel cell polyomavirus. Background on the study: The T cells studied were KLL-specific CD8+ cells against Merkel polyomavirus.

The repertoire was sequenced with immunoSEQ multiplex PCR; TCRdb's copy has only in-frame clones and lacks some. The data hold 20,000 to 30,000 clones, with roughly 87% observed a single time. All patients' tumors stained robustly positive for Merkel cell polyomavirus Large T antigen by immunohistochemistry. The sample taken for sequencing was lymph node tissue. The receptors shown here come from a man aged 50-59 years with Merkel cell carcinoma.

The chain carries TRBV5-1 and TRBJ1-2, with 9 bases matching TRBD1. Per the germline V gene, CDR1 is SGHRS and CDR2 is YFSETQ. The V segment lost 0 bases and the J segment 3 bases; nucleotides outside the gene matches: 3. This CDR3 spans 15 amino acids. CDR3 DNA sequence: TGCGCCAGCAGCTTGGGGGACAGGGTGCACTATGGCTACACCTTC. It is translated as CASSLGDRVHYGYTF. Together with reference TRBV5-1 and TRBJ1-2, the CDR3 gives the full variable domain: KAGVTQTPRYLIKTRGQQVTLSCSPISGHRSVSWYQQTPGQGLQFLFEYFSETQRNKGNFPGRFSGRQFSNSRSEMNVSTLELGDSALYLCASSLGDRVHYGYTFGSGTRLTVV.

The CDR3 protein is CASSLDMGGRVTQYF. CDR3 bases: TGTGCCAGCAGCTTAGATATGGGGGGGCGTGTAACGCAGTATTTT. This chain joins TRBV11-2 and TRBJ2-3; TRBD2 might be the D (7 bases). CDR3 length: 15 residues. Germline V gene sequence: CDR1 SGHAT, CDR2 FQNNGV. V was cut by 0 bases and J by 9 bases, with 16 bases left in between.

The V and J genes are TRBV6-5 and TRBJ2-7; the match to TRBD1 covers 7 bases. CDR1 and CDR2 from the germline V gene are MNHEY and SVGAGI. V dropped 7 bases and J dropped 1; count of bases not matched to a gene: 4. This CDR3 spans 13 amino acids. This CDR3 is CASTVQGSYEQYF. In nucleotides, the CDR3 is TGTGCCAGCACTGTACAGGGGTCCTACGAGCAGTACTTC.

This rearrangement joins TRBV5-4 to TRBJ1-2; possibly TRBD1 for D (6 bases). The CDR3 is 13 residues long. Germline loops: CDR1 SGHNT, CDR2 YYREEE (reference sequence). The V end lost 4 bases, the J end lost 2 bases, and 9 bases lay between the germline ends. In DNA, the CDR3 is TGTGCCAGCAGCCAGGACAGAAACTATGGCTACACCTTC. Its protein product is CASSQDRNYGYTF. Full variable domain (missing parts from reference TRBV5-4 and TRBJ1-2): ETGVTQSPTHLIKTRGQQVTLRCSSQSGHNTVSWYQQALGQGPQFIFQYYREEENGRGNFPPRFSGLQFPNYSSELNVNALELDDSALYLCASSQDRNYGYTFGSGTRLTVV.

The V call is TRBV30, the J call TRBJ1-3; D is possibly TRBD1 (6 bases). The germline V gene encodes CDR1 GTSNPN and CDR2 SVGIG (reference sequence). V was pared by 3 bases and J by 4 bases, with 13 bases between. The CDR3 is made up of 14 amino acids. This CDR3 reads CAWRSPGGGNTIYF. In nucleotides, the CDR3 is TGTGCCTGGAGATCCCCGGGGGGCGGAAACACCATATATTTT. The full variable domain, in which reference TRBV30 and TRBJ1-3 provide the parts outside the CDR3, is SQTIHQWPATLVQPVGSPLSLECTVEGTSNPNLYWYRQAAGRGLQLLFYSVGIGQISSEVPQNLSASRPQDRQFILSSKKLLLSDSGFYLCAWRSPGGGNTIYFGEGSWLTVV.

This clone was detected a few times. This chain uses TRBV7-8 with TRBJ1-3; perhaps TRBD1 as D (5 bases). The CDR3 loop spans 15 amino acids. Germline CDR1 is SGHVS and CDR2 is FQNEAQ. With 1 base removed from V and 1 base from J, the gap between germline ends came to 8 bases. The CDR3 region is CASSLVGGSGNTIYF. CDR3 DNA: TGTGCCAGCAGCTTAGTCGGGGGGTCTGGAAACACCATATATTTT. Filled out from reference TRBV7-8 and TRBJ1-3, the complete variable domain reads GAGVSQSPRYKVAKRGQDVALRCDPISGHVSLFWYQQALGQGPEFLTYFQNEAQLDKSGLPSDRFFAERPEGSVSTLKIQRTQQEDSAVYLCASSLVGGSGNTIYFGEGSWLTVV.

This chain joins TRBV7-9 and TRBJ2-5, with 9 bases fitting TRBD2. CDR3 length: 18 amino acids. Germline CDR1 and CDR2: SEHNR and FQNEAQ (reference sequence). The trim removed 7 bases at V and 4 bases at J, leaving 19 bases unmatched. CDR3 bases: TGTGCCAGCACCACCCGTCGGGGGCGGGGGGGCCTTACAGAGACCCAGTACTTC. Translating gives CASTTRRGRGGLTETQYF.

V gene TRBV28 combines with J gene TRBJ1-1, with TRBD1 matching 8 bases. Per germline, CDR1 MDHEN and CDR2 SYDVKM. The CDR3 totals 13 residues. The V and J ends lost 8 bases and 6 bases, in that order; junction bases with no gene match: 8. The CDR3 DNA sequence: TGTGCCAGCGCCGGACAGGGTAGGGCTGAAGCTTTCTTT. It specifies CASAGQGRAEAFF.

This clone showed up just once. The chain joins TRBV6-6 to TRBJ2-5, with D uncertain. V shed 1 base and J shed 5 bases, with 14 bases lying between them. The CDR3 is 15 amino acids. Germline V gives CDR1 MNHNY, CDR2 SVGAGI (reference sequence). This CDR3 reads CASSYFTTPSETQYF. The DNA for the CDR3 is TGTGCCAGCAGTTACTTCACGACACCCTCGGAGACCCAGTACTTC.

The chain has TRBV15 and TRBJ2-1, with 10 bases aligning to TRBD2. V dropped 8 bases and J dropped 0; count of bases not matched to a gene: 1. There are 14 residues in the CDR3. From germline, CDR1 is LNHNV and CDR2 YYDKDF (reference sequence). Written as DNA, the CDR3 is TGTGCCACCGCTAGCGGGAGCTCCTACAATGAGCAGTTCTTC. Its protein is CATASGSSYNEQFF.

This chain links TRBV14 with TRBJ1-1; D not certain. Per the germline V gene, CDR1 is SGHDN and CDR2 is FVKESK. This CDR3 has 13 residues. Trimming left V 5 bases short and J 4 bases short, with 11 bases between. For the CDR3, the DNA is TGTGCCAGCAGCGGCTATGAGGGCACTGAAGCTTTCTTT. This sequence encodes CASSGYEGTEAFF.

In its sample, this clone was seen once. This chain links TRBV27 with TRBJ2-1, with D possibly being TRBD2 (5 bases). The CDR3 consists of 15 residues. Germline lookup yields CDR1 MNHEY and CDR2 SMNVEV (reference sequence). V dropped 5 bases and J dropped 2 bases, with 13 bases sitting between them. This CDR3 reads CASSLAGNPYNEQFF. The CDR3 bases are TGTGCCAGCAGTCTGGCCGGGAACCCCTACAATGAGCAGTTCTTC.

DNA for the CDR3: TGTGCCAGCAGCCCCGACAGGGGAATGGGCGGCTACACCTTC. This gives the protein CASSPDRGMGGYTF. The chain carries TRBV4-2 and TRBJ1-2; 8 bases match TRBD1. The length of the CDR3 is 14 residues. The V and J ends lost 4 bases and 8 bases, in that order; junction bases with no gene match: 9. From germline, CDR1 is LGHNA and CDR2 YNFKEQ.

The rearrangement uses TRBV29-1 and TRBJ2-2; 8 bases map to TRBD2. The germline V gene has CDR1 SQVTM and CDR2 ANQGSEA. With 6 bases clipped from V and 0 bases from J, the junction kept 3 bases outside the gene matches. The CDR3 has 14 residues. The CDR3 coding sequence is TGCAGCGTGAGCGGGGGCCCGAACACCGGGGAGCTGTTTTTT. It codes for CSVSGGPNTGELFF.

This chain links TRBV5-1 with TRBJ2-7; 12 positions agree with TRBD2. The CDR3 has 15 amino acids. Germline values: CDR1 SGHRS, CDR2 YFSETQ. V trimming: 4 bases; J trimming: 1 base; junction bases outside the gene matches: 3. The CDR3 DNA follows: TGCGCCAGCAGCGCTAGCGGGGGGGCTTCCTACGAGCAGTACTTC. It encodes CASSASGGASYEQYF.

CDR3 sequence reads: CASSEAGGHRNTIYF. The CDR3 DNA reads as TGTGCCAGCAGTGAAGCCGGGGGGCATCGAAACACCATATATTTT. This chain links TRBV6-1 with TRBJ1-3, with D possibly being TRBD1 (6 bases). CDR3 length: 15 residues. Germline assignment: CDR1 MNHNS and CDR2 SASEGT. The V end lost 0 bases, the J end lost 5 bases, and 11 bases lay between the germline ends.

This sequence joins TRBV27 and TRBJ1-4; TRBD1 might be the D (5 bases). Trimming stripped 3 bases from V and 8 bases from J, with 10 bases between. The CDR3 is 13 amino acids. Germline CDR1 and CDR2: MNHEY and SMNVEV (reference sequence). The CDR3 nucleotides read TGTGCCAGCAGTTTCCAGGGTGGGGAAAAACTGTTTTTT. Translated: CASSFQGGEKLFF. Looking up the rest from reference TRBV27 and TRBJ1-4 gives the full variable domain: EAQVTQNPRYLITVTGKKLTVTCSQNMNHEYMSWYRQDPGLGLRQIYYSMNVEVTDKGDVPEGYKVSRKEKRNFPLILESPSPNQTSLYFCASSFQGGEKLFFGSGTQLSVL.

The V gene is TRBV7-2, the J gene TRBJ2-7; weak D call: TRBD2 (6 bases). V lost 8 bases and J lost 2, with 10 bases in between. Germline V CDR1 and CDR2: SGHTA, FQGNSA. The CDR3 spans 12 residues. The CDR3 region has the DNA TGTGCCAGCGGGGCGGGGCCCTACGAGCAGTACTTC. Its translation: CASGAGPYEQYF.

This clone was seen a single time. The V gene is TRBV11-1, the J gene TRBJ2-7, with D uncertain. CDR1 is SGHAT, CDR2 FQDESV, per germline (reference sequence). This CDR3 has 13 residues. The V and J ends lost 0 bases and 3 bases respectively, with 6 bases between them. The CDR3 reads CASSLALYYEQYF. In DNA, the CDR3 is TGTGCCAGCAGCTTAGCCCTCTACTACGAGCAGTACTTC.

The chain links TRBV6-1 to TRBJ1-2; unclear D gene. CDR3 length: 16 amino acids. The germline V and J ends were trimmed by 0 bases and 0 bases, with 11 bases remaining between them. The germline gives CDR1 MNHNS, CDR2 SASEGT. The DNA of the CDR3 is TGTGCCAGCAGTGAAGCGCTGGGCAAAACTAACTATGGCTACACCTTC. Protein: CASSEALGKTNYGYTF.

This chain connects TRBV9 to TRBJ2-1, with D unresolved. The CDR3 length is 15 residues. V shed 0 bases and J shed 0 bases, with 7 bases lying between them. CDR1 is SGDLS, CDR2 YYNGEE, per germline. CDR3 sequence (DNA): TGTGCCAGCAGCGTAGCGGTGAGCTCCTACAATGAGCAGTTCTTC. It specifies CASSVAVSSYNEQFF. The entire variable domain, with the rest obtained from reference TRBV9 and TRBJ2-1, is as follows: DSGVTQTPKHLITATGQRVTLRCSPRSGDLSVYWYQQSLDQGLQFLIQYYNGEERAKGNILERFSAQQFPDLHSELNLSSLELGDSALYFCASSVAVSSYNEQFFGPGTRLTVL.

CDR3 nucleotides: TGTGCCTGGAGCCCTTTATCGGGACAGGCGGATACGCAGTATTTT. It specifies CAWSPLSGQADTQYF. The gene calls are TRBV30 and TRBJ2-3, with 8 nucleotides matching TRBD1. The CDR3 runs to 15 residues. The germline V gene has CDR1 GTSNPN and CDR2 SVGIG (reference sequence). V shed 3 bases, J shed 6 bases, and the junction held 11 bases outside the gene matches. Drawing the rest from reference TRBV30 and TRBJ2-3, the complete variable domain is SQTIHQWPATLVQPVGSPLSLECTVEGTSNPNLYWYRQAAGRGLQLLFYSVGIGQISSEVPQNLSASRPQDRQFILSSKKLLLSDSGFYLCAWSPLSGQADTQYFGPGTRLTVL.

The CDR3 reads CAWSRQGADTQYF. The CDR3 bases are TGTGCCTGGAGTAGACAGGGGGCAGATACGCAGTATTTT. V is TRBV30 and J is TRBJ2-3; 9 bases agree with TRBD1. Germline-derived CDR1 and CDR2 are GTSNPN and SVGIG (reference sequence). This CDR3 comprises 13 residues. The V and J ends lost 2 bases and 4 bases, in that order; junction bases with no gene match: 1.

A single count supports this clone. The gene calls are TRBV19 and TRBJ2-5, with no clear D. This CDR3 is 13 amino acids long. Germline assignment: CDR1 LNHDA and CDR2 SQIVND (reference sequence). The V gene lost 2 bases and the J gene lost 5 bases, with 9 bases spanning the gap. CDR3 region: CASSIHSYETQYF. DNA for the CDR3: TGTGCCAGTAGTATACACAGCTACGAGACCCAGTACTTC.

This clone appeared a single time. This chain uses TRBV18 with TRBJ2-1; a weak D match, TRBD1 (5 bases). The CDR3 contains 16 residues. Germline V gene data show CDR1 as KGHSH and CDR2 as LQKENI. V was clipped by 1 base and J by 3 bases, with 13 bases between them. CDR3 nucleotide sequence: TGTGCCAGCTCACCACGGGCCAGGGTCGACTACAATGAGCAGTTCTTC. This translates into CASSPRARVDYNEQFF.

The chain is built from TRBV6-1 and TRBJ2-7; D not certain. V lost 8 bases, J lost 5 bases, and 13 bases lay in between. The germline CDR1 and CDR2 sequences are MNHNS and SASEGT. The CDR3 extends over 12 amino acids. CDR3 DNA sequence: TGTGCCAGCCCTCATGCCGTAGACGAGCAGTACTTC. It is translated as CASPHAVDEQYF.

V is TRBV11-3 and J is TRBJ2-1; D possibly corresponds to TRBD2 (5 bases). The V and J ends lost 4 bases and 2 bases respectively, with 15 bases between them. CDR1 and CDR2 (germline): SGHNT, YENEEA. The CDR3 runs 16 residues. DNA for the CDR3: TGTGCCAGCAGCTCCCCGGGAAGCGCGCCCTACAATGAGCAGTTCTTC. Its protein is CASSSPGSAPYNEQFF.

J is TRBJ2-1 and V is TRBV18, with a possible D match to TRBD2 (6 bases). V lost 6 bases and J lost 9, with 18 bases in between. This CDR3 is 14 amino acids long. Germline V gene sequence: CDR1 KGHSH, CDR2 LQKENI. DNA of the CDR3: TGTGCCAGCTCTCTTCTCGCGGGGTCCCCTGAGCAGTTCTTC. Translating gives CASSLLAGSPEQFF. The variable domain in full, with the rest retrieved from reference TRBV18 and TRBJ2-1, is NAGVMQNPRHLVRRRGQEARLRCSPMKGHSHVYWYRQLPEEGLKFMVYLQKENIIDESGMPKERFSAEFPKEGPSILRIQQVVRGDSAAYFCASSLLAGSPEQFFGPGTRLTVL.

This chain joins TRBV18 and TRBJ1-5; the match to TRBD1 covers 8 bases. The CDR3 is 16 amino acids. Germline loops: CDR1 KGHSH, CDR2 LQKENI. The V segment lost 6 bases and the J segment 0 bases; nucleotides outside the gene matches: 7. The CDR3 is CASSPTGANSNQPQHF. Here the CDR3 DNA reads TGTGCCAGCTCGCCGACAGGGGCAAATAGCAATCAGCCCCAGCATTTT.

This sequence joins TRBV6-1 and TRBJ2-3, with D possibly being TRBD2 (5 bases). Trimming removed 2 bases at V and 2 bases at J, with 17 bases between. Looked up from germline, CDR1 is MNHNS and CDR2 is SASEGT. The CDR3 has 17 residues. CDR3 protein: CASSESLYYGVTDTQYF. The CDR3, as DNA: TGTGCCAGCAGTGAATCCCTCTATTACGGGGTCACAGATACGCAGTATTTT.

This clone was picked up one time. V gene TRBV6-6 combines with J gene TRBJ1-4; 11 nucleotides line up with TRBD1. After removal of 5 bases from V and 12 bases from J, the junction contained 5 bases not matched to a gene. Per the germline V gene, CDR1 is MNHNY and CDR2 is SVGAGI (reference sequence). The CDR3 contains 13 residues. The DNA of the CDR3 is TGTGCCAGCAGTCCCAGGACAGGGGGCGAACTGTTTTTT. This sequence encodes CASSPRTGGELFF.

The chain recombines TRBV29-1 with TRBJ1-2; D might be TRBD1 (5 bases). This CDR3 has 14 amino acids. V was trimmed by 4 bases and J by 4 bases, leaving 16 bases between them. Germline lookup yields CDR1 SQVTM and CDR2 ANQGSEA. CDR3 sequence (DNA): TGCAGCGTTGGGGCCCAGGGCGGATCCTATGGCTACACCTTC. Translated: CSVGAQGGSYGYTF. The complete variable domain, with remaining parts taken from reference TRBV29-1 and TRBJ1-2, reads SAVISQKPSRDICQRGTSLTIQCQVDSQVTMMFWYRQQPGQSLTLIATANQGSEATYESGFVIDKFPISRPNLTFSTLTVSNMSPEDSSIYLCSVGAQGGSYGYTFGSGTRLTVV.